This T cell receptor (beta chain) was sequenced during a study of blood T cell repertoires in COVID-19. Looking at the study overall: The analysed material was cDNA or gDNA that came from T cells, B-cell-depleted T cells, or PBMCs.

Profiling relied on immunoSEQ multiplex PCR, and the TCRdb table lists in-frame clones only, not all of them. The profile shows 65,000 to 95,000 clones, approximately 91% of them singletons. Germline CDR1 is KGHDR and CDR2 is SFDVKD. The trim removed 3 bases at V and 8 bases at J, leaving 6 bases unmatched. CDR3 length equals 15 residues. This clone was counted once. The sample consisted of peripheral blood. The rearrangement joins TRBV24-1 to TRBJ2-1, with TRBD1 matching over 10 bases. This TCR was sampled from an older man with acute or convalescent COVID-19. CDR3 sequence reads: CATSDMGQGLYEQFF. In DNA form, the CDR3 reads TGTGCCACCAGTGATATGGGACAGGGGTTGTATGAGCAGTTCTTC.